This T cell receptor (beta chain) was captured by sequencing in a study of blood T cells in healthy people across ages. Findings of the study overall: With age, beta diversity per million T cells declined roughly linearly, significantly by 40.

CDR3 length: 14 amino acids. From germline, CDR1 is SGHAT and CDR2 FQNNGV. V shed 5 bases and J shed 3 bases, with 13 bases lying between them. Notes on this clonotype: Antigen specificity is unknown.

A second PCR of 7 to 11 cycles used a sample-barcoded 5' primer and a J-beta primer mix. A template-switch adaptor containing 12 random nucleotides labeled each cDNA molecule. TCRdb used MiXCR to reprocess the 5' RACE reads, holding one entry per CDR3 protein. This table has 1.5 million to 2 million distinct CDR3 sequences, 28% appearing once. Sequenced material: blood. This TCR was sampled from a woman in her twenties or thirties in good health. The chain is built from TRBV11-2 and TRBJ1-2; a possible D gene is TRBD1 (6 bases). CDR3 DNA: TGTGCCAGCAGCACGCTGTCAGGGGACTATGGCTACACCTTC. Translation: CASSTLSGDYGYTF.